The rows below give T cell receptor beta chains drawn from one sample of a study of cytomegalovirus exposure and HLA in healthy donors. Generated by immunoSEQ multiplex PCR, the TCRdb table keeps only in-frame clones and is missing some. This sample carries around 100,000 clones, with roughly 3.7% going to the ten biggest clones. Sequences were obtained from PBMCs. These receptors all come from a man aged 25 to 40 in good health and CMV-seronegative. The CDR3 runs from the conserved cysteine through the conserved F or W. Fields, in order: D gene, V gene, CDR3 protein. The D gene is left open where the match is weak.

TRBD1,TRBV5-6,CASSARDRRYNSPLHF
TRBD1,TRBV6-5,CASSSRADRPYEQYF
TRBD2,TRBV19,CASCLGGANTGELFF
NA,TRBV6-1,CASRQGLGNQPQHF
NA,TRBV7-9,CASSSGAVRANEKLFF
NA,TRBV5-1,CASRQELMNTEAFF
NA,TRBV5-5,CASSFTGGNQPQHF
NA,TRBV21-1,CASSRELIGYNEQFF
NA,TRBV18,CASSPAGWGEQPQHF
TRBD2,TRBV6-4,CASSDGLAGTNEQFF
TRBD1,TRBV7-2,CASSAKGWWVTGVYGYTF
NA,TRBV9,CASSASGGKSGNTIYF
NA,TRBV19,CASPRNRDNQPQHF
TRBD1,TRBV29-1,CSVEDRGLGETQYF
TRBD1,TRBV6-5,CASSYDRDQPQHF
NA,TRBV4-2,CASSQDLAGSYEQYF
TRBD1,TRBV10-3,CAITGQITDTQYF
NA,TRBV27,CASSPLTGDYGYTF
NA,TRBV10-1,CASSLICPGQGRYGYTF
TRBD1,TRBV7-9,CASSFQGQYGYTF
TRBD1,TRBV11-2,CASSPLTGEMFF
TRBD1,TRBV4-3,CASSQDRDRSNQPQHF
TRBD1,TRBV7-2,CASSLGPGTGGAAKNIQYF
NA,TRBV9,CASSVTPTDSPLHF
NA,TRBV19,CASSMRGLNTEAFF
TRBD1,TRBV7-9,CASRATGGATEAFF
TRBD1,TRBV29-1,CSVWRAGTGDSSREAFF
NA,TRBV5-1,CASSLASVADTQYF
TRBD1,TRBV7-9,CASSWRQGGTEAFF
NA,TRBV28,CASSLGSPPLHF
NA,TRBV7-7,CAGWGNTEAFF
NA,TRBV28,CASSLGRDFRAFF
NA,TRBV19,CASHSWAEQFF
NA,TRBV4-3,CASSQARRAPLDIDEQFF
NA,TRBV5-1,CASFTSFRGTEAFF
NA,TRBV28,CASSLGHQLEETQYF
NA,TRBV11-3,CASSPTGNTDTQYF
NA,TRBV7-2,CASSHGPSGSTDTQYF
TRBD2,TRBV7-3,CASSLPGTSGGDTQYF
NA,TRBV7-9,CASGTHNEQFF
TRBD1,TRBV5-1,CASSANRGSPLHF
TRBD2,TRBV5-8,CASGAGGRSDTQYF
NA,TRBV5-4,CASSLKLAQETQYF
TRBD2,TRBV11-3,CASSRREGYEQYF
TRBD2,TRBV27,CASSPAERGGREQFF
NA,TRBV11-2,CATATGSGTGELFF
NA,TRBV6-1,CASSDRGTSWDEQFF
NA,TRBV6-1,CASSVARGNTEAFF
TRBD1,TRBV11-3,CASSGGQGINYEQYF
TRBD1,TRBV28,CASSVNTGEAFF
NA,TRBV5-1,CASSLGDNYGYTF
NA,TRBV7-8,CASSLLQETQYF